These T cell receptor beta chains were read from a single sample in a study of shared clonotypes between healthy human individuals. Assay: immunoSEQ multiplex PCR; the TCRdb copy retains only in-frame clones and omits some. The table records some 1,900,000 clones, approximately 94% of them present only once. The source material was naive CD8+ T cells sorted from blood. These receptor sequences come from a man between 18 and 29 years old in good health. Each CDR3 is given with its conserved first and last residue. The order of the fields is V gene, clone size, J gene, D gene, CDR3 length, CDR3 protein, CDR3 DNA. The D gene is left open where the match is weak. Clone size is shown for a subset of rows, as once, few, many or a class of expanded clone.

TRBV28	once	TRBJ2-7	.	15	CASSLDRAGDYEQYF	TGTGCCAGCAGCCTCGACAGAGCTGGAGACTACGAGCAGTACTTC
TRBV13	once	TRBJ2-2	.	13	CASSAGLNGELFF	TGTGCCAGCAGCGCAGGACTAAACGGGGAGCTGTTTTTT
TRBV4-3	.	TRBJ1-2	TRBD1	16	CASSQLQGALIYGYTF	TGCGCCAGCAGCCAACTCCAGGGGGCCCTAATCTATGGCTACACCTTC
TRBV2	.	TRBJ2-7	.	14	CASSELGGSYEQYF	TGTGCCAGCAGTGAACTGGGTGGCTCCTACGAGCAGTACTTC
TRBV7-3	.	TRBJ1-1	TRBD1	16	CASSLGTGTMNTEAFF	TGTGCCAGCAGCTTAGGGACAGGGACTATGAACACTGAAGCTTTCTTT
TRBV30	.	TRBJ1-6	.	17	CAWNIGQSYSYNSPLHF	TGTGCCTGGAACATCGGACAGTCTTACTCCTATAATTCACCCCTCCACTTT
TRBV7-9	.	TRBJ2-7	.	12	CASSPGRDQQYF	TGTGCCAGCAGCCCCGGTCGAGACCAGCAGTACTTC
TRBV4-1	.	TRBJ2-7	.	17	CASSSITPYRTTYEQYF	TGCGCCAGCAGCTCTATCACCCCCTATCGGACTACCTACGAGCAGTACTTC
TRBV6-6	once	TRBJ1-2	TRBD1	14	CASSYSGTDYGYTF	TGTGCCAGCAGTTACTCCGGGACAGACTATGGCTACACCTTC
TRBV18	.	TRBJ2-5	TRBD1	14	CASSPGTGGETQYF	TGTGCCAGCTCACCCGGGACAGGCGGCGAGACCCAGTACTTC
TRBV11-2	.	TRBJ2-4	TRBD1	17	CASSSGALDRGKNIQYF	TGTGCCAGCAGCTCGGGGGCCTTGGACAGGGGCAAAAACATTCAGTACTTC